The 2 T cell receptor beta chains given below trace back to one sample, sequenced in a study of T cell responses to AZD1222 COVID-19 vaccine. TCRdb keeps only in-frame clones here, not all; method: immunoSEQ multiplex PCR. The sample lists 110,000 to 150,000 clones; about 90% were seen once. Specimen: peripheral blood, collected on day 0 of AZD1222 vaccination. These receptor sequences come from an adult in good health.

This chain links TRBV18 with TRBJ1-5; D not resolved. This CDR3 spans 14 amino acids. Germline V gene lookup returns CDR1 KGHSH and CDR2 LQKENI. V lost 3 bases and J 6 bases, leaving 12 bases between the germline ends. The CDR3 here is CASSPQASGQPQHF. CDR3 nucleotides: TGTGCCAGCTCACCTCAGGCATCGGGTCAGCCCCAGCATTTT.

The rearrangement joins TRBV11-2 to TRBJ2-3; 7 nucleotides match TRBD1. Germline trimming cut 1 base from V and 2 bases from J; bases unmatched to any gene: 3. The CDR3 extends over 15 amino acids. Per germline, CDR1 SGHAT and CDR2 FQNNGV. The CDR3 sequence: CASSLGGQATDTQYF. Written as DNA, the CDR3 is TGTGCCAGCAGCTTAGGAGGACAGGCCACAGATACGCAGTATTTT.